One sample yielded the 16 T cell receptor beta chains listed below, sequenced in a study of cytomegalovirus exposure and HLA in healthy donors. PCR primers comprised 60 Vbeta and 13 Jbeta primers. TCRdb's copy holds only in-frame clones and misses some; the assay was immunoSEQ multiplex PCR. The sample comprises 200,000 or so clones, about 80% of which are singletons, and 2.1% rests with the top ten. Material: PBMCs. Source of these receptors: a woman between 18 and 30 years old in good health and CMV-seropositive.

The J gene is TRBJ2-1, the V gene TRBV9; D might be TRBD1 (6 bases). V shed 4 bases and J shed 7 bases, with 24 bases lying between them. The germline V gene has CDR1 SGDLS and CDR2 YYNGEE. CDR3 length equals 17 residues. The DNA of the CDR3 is TGTGCCAGCAGCCCTATCTTGGTGGGGGCTTCCCGGAATGAGCAGTTCTTC. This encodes CASSPILVGASRNEQFF.

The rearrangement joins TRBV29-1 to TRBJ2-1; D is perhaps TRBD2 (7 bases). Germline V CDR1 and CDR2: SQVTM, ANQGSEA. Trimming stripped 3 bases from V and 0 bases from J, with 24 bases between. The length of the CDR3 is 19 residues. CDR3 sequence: CSVDGLLGRGGFSYNEQFF. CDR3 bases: TGCAGCGTTGACGGGTTACTGGGTAGGGGGGGGTTCTCCTACAATGAGCAGTTCTTC.

CDR3 bases: TGCAGCGCCTCAGAGAACACTGAAGCTTTCTTT. Its protein is CSASENTEAFF. The rearrangement links TRBV29-1 to TRBJ1-1, with D uncertain. CDR3 length equals 11 residues. Looked up from germline, CDR1 is SQVTM and CDR2 is ANQGSEA. V dropped 7 bases and J dropped 1 base, with 7 bases sitting between them. Full variable domain (missing parts from reference TRBV29-1 and TRBJ1-1): SAVISQKPSRDICQRGTSLTIQCQVDSQVTMMFWYRQQPGQSLTLIATANQGSEATYESGFVIDKFPISRPNLTFSTLTVSNMSPEDSSIYLCSASENTEAFFGQGTRLTVV.

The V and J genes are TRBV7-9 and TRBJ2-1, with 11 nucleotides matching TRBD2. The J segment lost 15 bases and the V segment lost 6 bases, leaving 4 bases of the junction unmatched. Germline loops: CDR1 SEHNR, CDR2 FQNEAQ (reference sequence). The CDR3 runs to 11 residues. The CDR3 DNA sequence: TGTGCCAGCAGTAGCGGGGGGGCCGTGTTCTTC. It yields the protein CASSSGGAVFF.

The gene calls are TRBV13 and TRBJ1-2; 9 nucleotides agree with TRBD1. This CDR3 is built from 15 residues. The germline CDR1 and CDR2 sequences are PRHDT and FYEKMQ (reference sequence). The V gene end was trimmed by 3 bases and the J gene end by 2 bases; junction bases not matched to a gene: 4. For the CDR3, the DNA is TGTGCCAGCAGCTTGAGGGGACAGGGAAACTATGGCTACACCTTC. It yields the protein CASSLRGQGNYGYTF. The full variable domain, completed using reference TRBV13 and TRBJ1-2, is AAGVIQSPRHLIKEKRETATLKCYPIPRHDTVYWYQQGPGQDPQFLISFYEKMQSDKGSIPDRFSAQQFSDYHSELNMSSLELGDSALYFCASSLRGQGNYGYTFGSGTRLTVV.

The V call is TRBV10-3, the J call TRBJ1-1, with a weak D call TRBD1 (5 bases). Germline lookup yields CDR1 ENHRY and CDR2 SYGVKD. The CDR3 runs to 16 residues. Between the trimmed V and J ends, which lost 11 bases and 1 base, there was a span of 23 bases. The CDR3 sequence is CASGARQSQGNTEAFF. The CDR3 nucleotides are TGTGCCTCCGGCGCCAGACAAAGTCAGGGGAACACTGAAGCTTTCTTT.

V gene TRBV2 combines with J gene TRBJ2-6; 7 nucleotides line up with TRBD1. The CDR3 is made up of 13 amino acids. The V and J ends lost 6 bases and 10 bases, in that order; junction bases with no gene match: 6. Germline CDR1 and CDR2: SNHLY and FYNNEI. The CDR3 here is CASRNRGPNVLTF. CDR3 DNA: TGTGCCAGCAGGAACAGGGGTCCTAACGTCCTGACTTTC.

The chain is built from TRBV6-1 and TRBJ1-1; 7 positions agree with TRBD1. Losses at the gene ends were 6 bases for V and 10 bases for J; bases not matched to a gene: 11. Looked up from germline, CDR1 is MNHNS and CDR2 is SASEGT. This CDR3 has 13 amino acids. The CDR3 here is CASRPTPTGTAFF. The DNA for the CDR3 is TGTGCCAGCAGGCCAACACCGACAGGGACAGCTTTCTTT.

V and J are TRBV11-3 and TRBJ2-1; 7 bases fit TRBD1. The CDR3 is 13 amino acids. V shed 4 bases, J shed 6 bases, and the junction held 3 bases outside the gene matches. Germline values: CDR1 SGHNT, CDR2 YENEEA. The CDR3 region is CASSSGTANEQFF. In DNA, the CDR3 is TGTGCCAGCAGCTCCGGGACAGCCAATGAGCAGTTCTTC.

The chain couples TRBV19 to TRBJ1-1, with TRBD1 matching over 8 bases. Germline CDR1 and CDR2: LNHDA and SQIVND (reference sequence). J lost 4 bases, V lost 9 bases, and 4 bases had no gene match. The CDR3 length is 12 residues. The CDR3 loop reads CASEDRVTEAFF. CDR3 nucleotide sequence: TGTGCCAGCGAGGACAGGGTCACTGAAGCTTTCTTT.

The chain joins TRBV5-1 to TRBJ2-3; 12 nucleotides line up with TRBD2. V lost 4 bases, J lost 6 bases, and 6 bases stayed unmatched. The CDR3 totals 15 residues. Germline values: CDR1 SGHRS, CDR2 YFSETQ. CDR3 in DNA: TGCGCCAGCAGCGCAGGGACTAGCGGGTTGGATACGCAGTATTTT. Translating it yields CASSAGTSGLDTQYF. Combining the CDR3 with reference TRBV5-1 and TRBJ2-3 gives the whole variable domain KAGVTQTPRYLIKTRGQQVTLSCSPISGHRSVSWYQQTPGQGLQFLFEYFSETQRNKGNFPGRFSGRQFSNSRSEMNVSTLELGDSALYLCASSAGTSGLDTQYFGPGTRLTVL.

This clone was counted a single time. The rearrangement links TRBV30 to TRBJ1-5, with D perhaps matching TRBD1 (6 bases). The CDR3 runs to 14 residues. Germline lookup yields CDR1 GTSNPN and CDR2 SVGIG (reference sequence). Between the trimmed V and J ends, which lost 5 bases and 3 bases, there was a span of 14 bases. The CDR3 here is CAWGRQEYNQPQHF. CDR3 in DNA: TGTGCCTGGGGAAGACAGGAGTACAATCAGCCCCAGCATTTT.

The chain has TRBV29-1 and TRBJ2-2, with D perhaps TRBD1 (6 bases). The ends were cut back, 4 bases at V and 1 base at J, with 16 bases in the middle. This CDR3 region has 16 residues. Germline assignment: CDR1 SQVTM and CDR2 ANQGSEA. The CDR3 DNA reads TGCAGCGTTGGCGATTGGGGGCGATTGAACACCGGGGAGCTGTTTTTT. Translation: CSVGDWGRLNTGELFF.

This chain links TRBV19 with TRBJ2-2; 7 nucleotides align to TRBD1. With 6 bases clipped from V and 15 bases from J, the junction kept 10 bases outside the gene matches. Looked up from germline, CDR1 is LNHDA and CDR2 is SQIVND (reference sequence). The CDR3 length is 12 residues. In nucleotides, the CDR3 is TGTGCCAGTAGCCGAATCAGGGGGACGGTGTTTTTT. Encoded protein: CASSRIRGTVFF.

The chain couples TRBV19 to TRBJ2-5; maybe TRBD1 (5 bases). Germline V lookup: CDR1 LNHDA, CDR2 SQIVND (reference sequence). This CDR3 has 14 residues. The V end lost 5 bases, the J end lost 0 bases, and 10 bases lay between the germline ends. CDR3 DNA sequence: TGTGCCAGTAGTTGGGGCGGCCACCAAGAGACCCAGTACTTC. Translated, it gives CASSWGGHQETQYF.

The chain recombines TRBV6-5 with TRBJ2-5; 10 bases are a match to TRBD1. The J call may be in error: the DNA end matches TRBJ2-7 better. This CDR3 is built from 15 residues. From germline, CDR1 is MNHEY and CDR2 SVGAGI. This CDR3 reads CASSGSGTGVNEQYF. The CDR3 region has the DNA TGTGCCAGCAGTGGCTCCGGGACAGGGGTAAACGAGCAGTACTTC.